Shown below are 14 T cell receptor beta chains from a single sample sequenced in a study of blood T cell repertoires in COVID-19. Profiling relied on immunoSEQ multiplex PCR, and the TCRdb table lists in-frame clones only, not all of them. The sample lists about 370,000 clones; 90% were seen once. The sample was peripheral blood. These receptor sequences come from a man aged 18 to 29 with active or convalescent COVID-19.

V is TRBV5-1 and J is TRBJ1-6; 9 bases agree with TRBD1. The V segment lost 4 bases and the J segment 8 bases; nucleotides outside the gene matches: 7. The CDR3 runs to 15 residues. CDR1 is SGHRS, CDR2 YFSETQ, per germline. The CDR3 nucleotides read TGCGCCAGCAGCCCCGGACAGGGGAGGCATTCACCCCTCCACTTT. Its translation: CASSPGQGRHSPLHF.

The genes are TRBV7-9 and TRBJ1-1; D is unclear. V dropped 0 bases and J dropped 4 bases, with 15 bases sitting between them. Germline loops: CDR1 SEHNR, CDR2 FQNEAQ (reference sequence). The length of the CDR3 is 16 residues. CDR3 in amino acids: CASSLAVGVLGTEAFF. CDR3 nucleotide sequence: TGTGCCAGCAGCTTAGCGGTCGGGGTCTTGGGCACTGAAGCTTTCTTT.

This chain uses TRBV9 with TRBJ2-2; 7 nucleotides line up with TRBD1. The CDR3 contains 17 residues. V shed 1 base and J 0 bases; nucleotides not matched to a gene: 6. The germline gives CDR1 SGDLS, CDR2 YYNGEE. CDR3 sequence reads: CASSVRGGTANTGELFF. In nucleotides, the CDR3 is TGTGCCAGCAGCGTAAGAGGTGGGACAGCGAACACCGGGGAGCTGTTTTTT.

The chain employs TRBV15 and TRBJ2-1; D is uncertain. Germline CDR1 is LNHNV and CDR2 is YYDKDF (reference sequence). V lost 1 base to trimming and J lost 9 bases, with 13 bases between them. CDR3 length: 14 residues. The CDR3 here is CATSRVTRSGEQFF. The CDR3, as DNA: TGTGCCACCAGCAGAGTAACCCGGTCCGGTGAGCAGTTCTTC. Full variable domain (outside the CDR3, taken from reference TRBV15 and TRBJ2-1): DAMVIQNPRYQVTQFGKPVTLSCSQTLNHNVMYWYQQKSSQAPKLLFHYYDKDFNNEADTPDNFQSRRPNTSFCFLDIRSPGLGDTAMYLCATSRVTRSGEQFFGPGTRLTVL.

The J gene is TRBJ2-5, the V gene TRBV6-4; 8 bases are a match to TRBD2. J lost 2 bases, V lost 4 bases, and 6 bases had no gene match. From germline, CDR1 is MRHNA and CDR2 SNTAGT. This CDR3 spans 15 amino acids. CDR3 sequence: CASSGVAGTQETQYF. CDR3 sequence (DNA): TGTGCCAGCAGTGGAGTAGCGGGGACGCAAGAGACCCAGTACTTC.

CDR3 sequence: CASSLYGGEGYTF. The CDR3 coding sequence is TGTGCCAGCAGCTTATACGGGGGGGAGGGCTACACCTTC. This chain connects TRBV11-2 to TRBJ1-2; the D gene is possibly TRBD1 (5 bases). CDR1 and CDR2 (germline): SGHAT, FQNNGV. The length of the CDR3 is 13 residues. Trimming shortened V by 2 bases and J by 8 bases, and 12 bases separated the two germline ends.

The V gene is TRBV3-1 (or the pseudogene TRBV3-2), the J gene TRBJ1-3, with 7 bases lining up with TRBD1. Germline values: CDR1 LGHDT, CDR2 YNNKEL (reference sequence). With V trimmed by 4 bases and J by 0 bases, 9 bases remained unmatched. This CDR3 comprises 17 residues. CDR3 residues: CASSRETGKSSGNTIYF. CDR3 DNA sequence: TGTGCCAGCAGCCGGGAGACAGGGAAGAGCTCTGGAAACACCATATATTTT.

The V gene is TRBV7-9, the J gene TRBJ2-5; D is perhaps TRBD2 (5 bases). Germline CDR1 reads SEHNR; CDR2 reads FQNEAQ (reference sequence). There are 13 residues in the CDR3. Trimming left V 6 bases short and J 0 bases short, with 8 bases between. The CDR3 loop is CASRSGDQETQYF. The CDR3 region has the DNA TGTGCCAGCAGGTCCGGGGACCAAGAGACCCAGTACTTC.

The chain couples TRBV6-2 or TRBV6-3 to TRBJ1-1; D not resolved. The CDR3 has 15 amino acids. V was shortened by 0 bases and J by 6 bases, with 14 bases between the two germline ends. Looked up from germline, CDR1 is MNHEY and CDR2 is SVGEGT. This CDR3 reads CASSYSRGNGAEAFF. The CDR3 DNA is TGTGCCAGCAGTTACTCAAGAGGGAATGGCGCTGAAGCTTTCTTT.

The chain joins TRBV30 to TRBJ1-1; no reliable D call. Germline lookup yields CDR1 GTSNPN and CDR2 SVGIG (reference sequence). The CDR3 has 12 amino acids. Trimming took 2 bases from V and 0 from J, leaving 4 bases between them. The DNA of the CDR3 is TGTGCCTGGAGTATATTGAACACTGAAGCTTTCTTT. It codes for CAWSILNTEAFF.

The chain is built from TRBV6-1 and TRBJ1-1, with 7 bases lining up with TRBD1. This CDR3 is 16 amino acids long. CDR1 is MNHNS, CDR2 SASEGT, per germline. V lost 3 bases to trimming and J lost 4 bases; unmatched junction nucleotides: 11. CDR3 in amino acids: CASSEDLTGLGTEAFF. CDR3 sequence (DNA): TGTGCCAGCAGTGAGGACCTGACAGGGTTGGGCACTGAAGCTTTCTTT.

This clone was seen a handful of times. J is TRBJ1-2 and V is TRBV11-2; 10 positions agree with TRBD1. The CDR3 is 14 amino acids. Germline loops: CDR1 SGHAT, CDR2 FQNNGV. Trimming at V came to 1 base and at J to 8 bases, leaving 4 bases not matched to a gene. CDR3 DNA: TGTGCCAGCAGCTTAGTGACAGGGGGCCTAGGCTACACCTTC. It translates to CASSLVTGGLGYTF.

This chain uses TRBV27 with TRBJ2-7; weak D call: TRBD2 (5 bases). V shed 6 bases and J shed 1 base, with 13 bases lying between them. This CDR3 has 14 residues. Germline V gene sequence: CDR1 MNHEY, CDR2 SMNVEV (reference sequence). In nucleotides, the CDR3 is TGTGCCAGCAGACCCCGTAGCGTATCCTACGAGCAGTACTTC. It is translated as CASRPRSVSYEQYF.

This chain links TRBV9 with TRBJ1-4; D is unclear. V was trimmed by 7 bases and J by 0 bases, leaving 13 bases between them. The germline gives CDR1 SGDLS, CDR2 YYNGEE. The CDR3 extends over 15 amino acids. In nucleotides, the CDR3 is TGTGCCAGCGGGGAGAGCGGCGCAACTAATGAAAAACTGTTTTTT. It yields the protein CASGESGATNEKLFF.